The following is a T cell receptor (beta chain) sequence with its context. Method: immunoSEQ multiplex PCR; TCRdb's copy keeps in-frame clones and lacks some. The sample records over 250,000 clones, over 75% being singletons. This specimen belongs to a study of blood T cell repertoires in COVID-19. The V and J ends lost 2 bases and 4 bases respectively, with 8 bases between them. Looked up from germline, CDR1 is MDHEN and CDR2 is SYDVKM. CDR3 size: 13 residues. The genes are TRBV28 and TRBJ1-1; D remains unclear. This receptor was obtained from a woman aged 55-69 years with acute or convalescent COVID-19. The sample taken for sequencing was peripheral blood. For the CDR3, the DNA is TGTGCCAGCAGTTTAGGTAGTACCACTGAAGCTTTCTTT. It specifies CASSLGSTTEAFF.